Listed below are T cell receptor beta chains from one sample, sequenced in a study of blood T cell repertoires in COVID-19. Sequenced by immunoSEQ multiplex PCR; TCRdb stores in-frame clones only, minus some. The data show a few hundred thousand clones, around 87% seen once. The sample was peripheral blood. All receptors derive from a woman aged 45-65 years with active or convalescent COVID-19. Each CDR3 is given with its conserved first and last residue. The D gene is left open where the match is weak. Some rows have no size entry. The others give once, few or many, or a class for an expanded clone.

J gene	clone size	D gene	V gene	CDR3 protein	CDR3 DNA
TRBJ1-1	-	-	TRBV4-3	CASSQTGNTEAFF	TGCGCCAGCAGCCAAACAGGGAACACTGAAGCTTTCTTT
TRBJ1-5	-	TRBD1	TRBV4-2	CASSQVMTGGNQPQHF	TGTGCCAGCAGCCAAGTGATGACAGGGGGAAATCAGCCCCAGCATTTT
TRBJ2-1	-	TRBD1	TRBV6-9	CASSYSGTGGYNEQFF	TGTGCCAGCAGTTATTCGGGGACAGGGGGCTACAATGAGCAGTTCTTC
TRBJ2-2	-	-	TRBV6-5	CASSYGSSGGELFF	TGTGCCAGCAGTTACGGGAGTTCGGGCGGGGAGCTGTTTTTT
TRBJ2-1	-	TRBD1	TRBV5-1	CASTPGRQGLVDEQFF	TGCGCCAGCACCCCTGGGAGACAGGGCTTGGTAGATGAGCAGTTCTTC
TRBJ2-1	-	-	TRBV15	CATSRDRRGPYNEQFF	TGTGCCACCAGCAGAGATAGGAGGGGACCATACAATGAGCAGTTCTTC
TRBJ1-1	-	-	TRBV3-1/TRBV3-2	CASSSYRVLQTFF	TGTGCCAGCAGCTCATACAGGGTCCTTCAGACTTTCTTT
TRBJ1-2	-	-	TRBV28	CASTPARAIYGYTF	TGTGCCAGCACCCCTGCGAGGGCTATCTATGGCTACACCTTC
TRBJ2-7	-	TRBD1	TRBV6-6	CASRYDRTGKAYEQYF	TGTGCCAGCCGTTACGACAGGACAGGGAAAGCCTACGAGCAGTACTTC
TRBJ1-1	-	TRBD1	TRBV3-1/TRBV3-2	CASSRTGTGVTMNTEAFF	TGTGCCAGCAGCCGCACCGGGACAGGGGTTACCATGAACACTGAAGCTTTCTTT
TRBJ2-7	-	-	TRBV3-1/TRBV3-2	CASSQVIGLLRAYEQYF	TGTGCCAGCAGCCAAGTAATCGGTTTGCTACGAGCCTACGAGCAGTACTTC
TRBJ1-1	-	-	TRBV4-1	CASSLGGSTEAFF	TGCGCCAGCAGCCTGGGAGGGTCCACTGAAGCTTTCTTT
TRBJ2-2	-	TRBD2	TRBV2	CASSEGPGGLSGELFF	TGTGCCAGCAGTGAAGGTCCGGGAGGGCTTTCCGGGGAGCTGTTTTTT
TRBJ1-1	few	-	TRBV5-1	CASSLGFAGENTEAFF	TGCGCCAGCAGCCTGGGCTTTGCAGGGGAGAACACTGAAGCTTTCTTT
TRBJ2-5	-	-	TRBV18	CASSPTPMTGLETQYF	TGTGCCAGCTCGCCCACCCCGATGACAGGCCTAGAGACCCAGTACTTC
TRBJ1-1	once	TRBD1	TRBV28	CASKKDRGWTEAFF	TGTGCCAGCAAAAAGGACAGGGGGTGGACTGAAGCTTTCTTT
TRBJ2-7	-	TRBD1	TRBV24-1	CATSDEAGGTYEQYF	TGTGCCACCAGTGATGAGGCAGGGGGAACCTACGAGCAGTACTTC
TRBJ2-7	-	TRBD1	TRBV27	CASSRQGGPYEQYF	TGTGCCAGCAGTCGACAGGGGGGCCCCTACGAGCAGTACTTC
TRBJ1-3	-	TRBD1	TRBV28	CASRFRDRTSGNTIYF	TGTGCCAGCAGGTTCCGGGACAGAACTTCTGGAAACACCATATATTTT
TRBJ1-5	many	TRBD1	TRBV7-8	CASSRDPGQTYQPQHF	TGTGCCAGCAGTCGTGACCCGGGACAGACCTATCAGCCCCAGCATTTT
TRBJ2-1	-	-	TRBV14	CASNPGTDYNEQFF	TGTGCCAGCAACCCCGGGACTGACTACAATGAGCAGTTCTTC
TRBJ1-3	-	-	TRBV5-5	CASSLDIYRESGTIYF	TGTGCCAGCAGCTTGGATATCTACAGGGAATCAGGCACCATATATTTT
TRBJ2-3	once	-	TRBV4-3	CASSPQGRADTQYF	TGCGCCAGCAGCCCTCAGGGGCGCGCAGATACGCAGTATTTT
TRBJ1-2	-	-	TRBV27	CASSLTIRGSISGYTF	TGTGCCAGCAGTTTAACGATTCGGGGGTCTATCTCTGGCTACACCTTC
TRBJ1-4	-	TRBD1	TRBV3-1/TRBV3-2	CASSQTGGGDEKLFF	TGTGCCAGCAGCCAAACAGGGGGCGGAGATGAAAAACTGTTTTTT
TRBJ1-2	-	TRBD1	TRBV29-1	CSVDPGQLNYGYTF	TGCAGCGTTGACCCGGGACAGCTTAACTATGGCTACACCTTC